A single sample gave rise to the 5 T cell receptor beta chains below, sequenced in a study. TCRdb independently ran MiXCR on the RT-PCR reads; one entry per CDR3 protein. This table holds about 680,000 distinct CDR3 sequences, more than 13% found once. The sequenced sample was memory CD4+ T cells from blood. These receptors all stem from a female donor in good health, serving as a healthy control.

The chain combines TRBV6-2 or TRBV6-3 with TRBJ2-7, with 8 nucleotides matching TRBD2. This CDR3 contains 14 residues. From germline, CDR1 is MNHEY and CDR2 SVGEGT. Trimming took 6 bases from V and 2 from J; bases not matched to a gene: 6. CDR3 in DNA: TGTGCCAGCAGCCCTATTAGCGGGACCTACGAGCAGTACTTC. Residues: CASSPISGTYEQYF.

The gene calls are TRBV6-2 or TRBV6-3 and TRBJ2-7, with a tentative D call TRBD1 (6 bases). This CDR3 region has 10 residues. V gave up 6 bases and J gave up 11 bases, with 11 bases separating them. The germline CDR1 and CDR2 sequences are MNHEY and SVGEGT. CDR3 in amino acids: CASRSQGKYF. The CDR3 DNA is TGTGCCAGCAGATCACAGGGAAAGTACTTC.

In this sample, this clonotype turned up many times. This chain uses TRBV7-3 with TRBJ2-1; 7 bases match TRBD2. J lost 5 bases, V lost 1 base, and 5 bases had no gene match. The CDR3 covers 15 residues. Germline V gene data show CDR1 as SGHTA and CDR2 as FQGTGA. The CDR3 is CASSLMAGADNEQFF. The DNA of the CDR3 is TGTGCCAGCAGCTTAATGGCGGGAGCAGACAATGAGCAGTTCTTC.

This clonotype was counted a few times. The chain links TRBV5-1 to TRBJ1-4; D not resolved. V lost 0 bases and J 6 bases, leaving 12 bases between the germline ends. The CDR3 totals 15 residues. From germline, CDR1 is SGHRS and CDR2 YFSETQ. The CDR3 loop reads CASSLEGPTDEKLFF. In DNA form, the CDR3 reads TGCGCCAGCAGCTTGGAAGGACCGACGGATGAAAAACTGTTTTTT.

The J gene is TRBJ2-5, the V gene TRBV7-2; possibly TRBD2 for D (5 bases). Germline V gene data show CDR1 as SGHTA and CDR2 as FQGNSA. V shed 1 base and J shed 4 bases, with 13 bases lying between them. The CDR3 is 15 amino acids. In nucleotides, the CDR3 is TGTGCCAGCAGCTTAGGAGGAGGAAAAGGAGAGACCCAGTACTTC. Translation gives CASSLGGGKGETQYF.